This TCR beta chain derives from a study of vaccination effects on CD4 cells after COVID-19. Study outcomes and limitations: Convalescent patients were scarce in the study, and it lacked early post-infection timepoints. Marked clonal contraction was seen late after vaccination (in both infection- and vaccine-induced clones). Healthy vaccinees showed cross-reactivity with common cold coronaviruses in only 1 of 255 vaccine-induced clones.

The table came from immunoSEQ multiplex PCR; TCRdb's copy has only in-frame clones and leaves some out. This table holds around 22,000 clones, 55% to 85% found once. This clone was picked up a small number of times. As yet, its antigen is unknown. Viral peptide pools were used in the ViraFEST assay to expand antigen-specific CD4+ T cells, and sequencing came afterward. With roughly 9 days of culture completed, CD4+ T cells were isolated. Either the BNT162b2 or mRNA-1273 vaccine was given to participants in two doses. Half-medium replacement with IL-2 medium occurred on days 3 and 7. V lost 0 bases and J lost 3, with 5 bases in between. CDR1 is SNHLY, CDR2 FYNNEI, per germline. The length of the CDR3 is 14 residues.

The source of this sequence is a human donor who received a COVID-19 vaccine. The chain combines TRBV2 with TRBJ2-2; D not resolved. The material sequenced was CD4+ T cells from PBMCs cultured with HCoV-NL63 spike peptides, taken after COVID-19 vaccination. Written as DNA, the CDR3 is TGTGCCAGCAGTGAAGCGCCGGACACCGGGGAGCTGTTTTTT. Translation gives CASSEAPDTGELFF.